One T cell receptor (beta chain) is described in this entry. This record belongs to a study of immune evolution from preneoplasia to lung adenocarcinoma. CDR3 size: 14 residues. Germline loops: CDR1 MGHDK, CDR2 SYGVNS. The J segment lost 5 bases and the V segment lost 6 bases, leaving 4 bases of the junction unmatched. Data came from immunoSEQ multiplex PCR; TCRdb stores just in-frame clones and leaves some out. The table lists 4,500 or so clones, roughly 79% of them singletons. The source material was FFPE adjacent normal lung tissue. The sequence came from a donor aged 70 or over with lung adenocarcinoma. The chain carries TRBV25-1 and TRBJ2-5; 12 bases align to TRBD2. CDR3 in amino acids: CASSRTSGIETQYF. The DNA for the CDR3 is TGTGCCAGCAGCCGGACTAGCGGGATTGAGACCCAGTACTTC.